A single sample gave rise to the 21 T cell receptor beta chains below, sequenced in a study of regulatory T cells in long-lasting Graves disease. The time point is: newly diagnosed GD, antithyroid drugs for less than 3 months. PBMC RNA served as the TCR library source. In building TCR beta libraries, iRepertoire HTBI primers were used together with Arm-PCR of CDR3 regions. TCRdb re-derived calls from the multiplex PCR reads in MiXCR, one entry per CDR3 protein. The sample lists under 250,000 distinct CDR3 sequences, around 20% occurring once. The source material was peripheral blood mononuclear cells (PBMCs), sampled at new diagnosis, from a patient treated with antithyroid drugs. Receptors originate from a female donor with Graves disease.

This clonotype was picked up a small number of times. A much larger clone differs from this one at a single base, so this may be a read error. The rearrangement links TRBV5-1 to TRBJ2-1, with 9 bases that match TRBD2. Per the germline V gene, CDR1 is SGHRS and CDR2 is YFSETQ. CDR3 length: 15 residues. The CDR3 coding sequence is TGCACCAGCAGCTTGGGGCGGGAGGGGTACAATGAGCAGTTCTTC. It translates to CTSSLGREGYNEQFF.

This clonotype has a count of ten or more. This chain links TRBV2 with TRBJ2-7; no reliable D call. Deletions cut 6 bases from V and 3 bases from J, with 6 bases between. The CDR3 consists of 11 residues. CDR1 is SNHLY and CDR2 is FYNNEI in the germline V gene. CDR3 DNA sequence: TGTGCCAGCAGGGGGTTCTACGAGCAGTACTTC. Its translation: CASRGFYEQYF.

This clonotype was found many times. The chain has TRBV11-2 and TRBJ1-5; no clear D gene. This CDR3 spans 15 amino acids. Deletions cut 2 bases from V and 1 base from J, with 9 bases between. Per the germline V gene, CDR1 is SGHAT and CDR2 is FQNNGV. The DNA for the CDR3 is TGTGCCAGCAGCTTACAAGGGCAGAGCAATCAGCCCCAGCATTTT. It translates to CASSLQGQSNQPQHF.

The CDR3 loop is CSARVASGGAQEQFF. The CDR3 nucleotides are TGCAGTGCTAGAGTGGCTAGCGGGGGGGCGCAAGAGCAGTTCTTC. V is TRBV20-1 and J is TRBJ2-1; 12 nucleotides line up with TRBD2. Germline CDR1 reads DFQATT; CDR2 reads SNEGSKA (reference sequence). The V gene end was trimmed by 1 base and the J gene end by 10 bases; junction bases not matched to a gene: 8. This CDR3 spans 15 amino acids.

This clonotype appeared many times. The rearrangement uses TRBV12-3 or TRBV12-4 and TRBJ2-7; D is ambiguous. V was pared by 5 bases and J by 4 bases, with 9 bases between. CDR3 length: 12 residues. CDR3 amino acids: CASSQTSYEQYF. CDR3 nucleotides: TGTGCCAGCAGTCAAACCTCATACGAGCAGTACTTC.

The rearrangement uses TRBV4-3 and TRBJ2-2, with D possibly matching TRBD2 (6 bases). Trimming shortened V by 3 bases and J by 6 bases, and 8 bases separated the two germline ends. There are 13 residues in the CDR3. Germline V gives CDR1 LGHNA, CDR2 YSLEER. CDR3 in amino acids: CASSQGEAGELFF. As DNA, the CDR3 is TGCGCCAGCAGCCAGGGGGAGGCCGGGGAGCTGTTTTTT.

This clonotype showed up just a few times. The CDR3 region is CASSRKDRDYEQYF. In DNA, the CDR3 is TGTGCCAGCAGCAGAAAGGACAGGGACTACGAGCAGTACTTC. This chain connects TRBV5-8 to TRBJ2-7; 8 nucleotides line up with TRBD1. This CDR3 is 14 amino acids long. Germline V CDR1 and CDR2: SGHTS, YDEGEE. J was trimmed by 3 bases and V by 4 bases; bases with no gene match: 6.

This clonotype was picked up one time. This sequence may be a read error, since a much larger clone differs from it by one base. The chain has TRBV9 and TRBJ2-1; the D is unclear. Germline assignment: CDR1 SGDLS and CDR2 YYNGEE. The CDR3 extends over 15 amino acids. Trimming removed 0 bases at V and 4 bases at J, with 11 bases between. The CDR3: CASSVAARPYNEQFF. The CDR3, as DNA: TGTGCCAGCAGCGTAGCAGCGAGGCCTTACAATGAGCAGTTCTTC.

This clonotype was detected a few times. A much larger clone differs by one base, so this may be a read error. No conserved phenylalanine or tryptophan is present at the end of the CDR3, so a read error is the likely explanation. This chain links TRBV24-1 with TRBJ2-1; the D is unclear. CDR1 and CDR2 (germline): KGHDR, SFDVKD. This CDR3 region has 14 residues. V was clipped by 3 bases and J by 6 bases, with 11 bases between them. DNA of the CDR3: TGTGCCACCAGTGATGGCAGGCACCGCAATGAGCAGTTCCTC. Encoded protein: CATSDGRHRNEQFL.

Ten or more counts support this clonotype. The chain links TRBV6-2 or TRBV6-3 to TRBJ2-7; TRBD2 matches 11 bases. Germline trimming cut 6 bases from V and 3 bases from J; bases unmatched to any gene: 7. The CDR3 sequence is 15 residues long. CDR1 is MNHEY, CDR2 SVGEGT, per germline. CDR3 sequence (DNA): TGTGCCAGCAGCCAAACTAGCGGGAGTTTCTACGAGCAGTACTTC. This codes for CASSQTSGSFYEQYF.

The table lists this clonotype with a few counts. A read error is possible here, since a much larger clone lies one base away. The chain has TRBV13 and TRBJ2-5; 7 bases line up with TRBD2. CDR1 is PRHDT and CDR2 is FYEKMQ in the germline V gene (reference sequence). The CDR3 sequence is 12 residues long. The CDR3 loop reads CASSVGRETQCF. For the CDR3, the DNA is TGTGCCAGCAGCGTAGGGCGGGAGACCCAGTGCTTC.

This clonotype was seen ten or more times. The rearrangement uses TRBV7-2 and TRBJ2-1; D gene uncertain. CDR1 is SGHTA, CDR2 FQGNSA, per germline. This CDR3 contains 11 residues. V lost 2 bases and J 12 bases, leaving 8 bases between the germline ends. CDR3 sequence (DNA): TGTGCCAGCAGCTTATACCTAGTGCAGTTCTTC. Translated, it gives CASSLYLVQFF.

This clonotype occurred many times. The genes are TRBV7-2 and TRBJ2-3, with D perhaps matching TRBD1 (6 bases). Looked up from germline, CDR1 is SGHTA and CDR2 is FQGNSA. This CDR3 is 13 amino acids long. V lost 5 bases and J lost 7, with 13 bases in between. Written as DNA, the CDR3 is TGTGCCAGCAGCCTCATGGGGGCCCATACGCAGTATTTT. This gives the protein CASSLMGAHTQYF. The full variable domain, in which reference TRBV7-2 and TRBJ2-3 provide the parts outside the CDR3, is GAGVSQSPSNKVTEKGKDVELRCDPISGHTALYWYRQSLGQGLEFLIYFQGNSAPDKSGLPSDRFSAERTGGSVSTLTIQRTQQEDSAVYLCASSLMGAHTQYFGPGTRLTVL.

On this clonotype: A much bigger clone sits one base away, suggesting this may be a read error. V usage is TRBV6-5 and J usage is TRBJ2-3; D may be TRBD1 (5 bases). Germline V gene sequence: CDR1 MNHEY, CDR2 SVGAGI. V was cut by 2 bases and J by 3 bases, with 9 bases left in between. The CDR3 sequence is 14 residues long. The chain's CDR3 is CASSYQAGTDTQYF. The CDR3 coding sequence is TGTGCCAGCAGTTACCAGGCAGGGACAGATACGCAGTATTTT.

This clonotype has only a few counts. The chain carries TRBV15 and TRBJ2-1; D gene ambiguous. The CDR3 covers 13 residues. With 5 bases removed from V and 6 bases from J, the gap between germline ends came to 11 bases. Per germline, CDR1 LNHNV and CDR2 YYDKDF (reference sequence). CDR3 region: CATSWSSSNEQFF. DNA of the CDR3: TGTGCCACCAGCTGGTCCTCCAGCAATGAGCAGTTCTTC.

Ten or more counts support this clonotype. The chain links TRBV7-2 to TRBJ2-5; D is perhaps TRBD2 (5 bases). Per the germline V gene, CDR1 is SGHTA and CDR2 is FQGNSA. The CDR3 spans 14 residues. Trimming removed 1 base at V and 5 bases at J, with 11 bases between. The CDR3 protein is CASSLDRERETQYF. CDR3 sequence (DNA): TGTGCCAGCAGCTTAGACCGGGAAAGGGAGACCCAGTACTTC.

The chain links TRBV12-3 or TRBV12-4 to TRBJ1-1, with 8 bases aligning to TRBD1. The CDR3 covers 16 residues. After removal of 3 bases from V and 4 bases from J, the junction contained 10 bases not matched to a gene. CDR3 coding DNA: TGTGCCAGCAGTTTCCGCACAGGGGGTCCTACCACTGAAGCTTTCTTT. Its protein product is CASSFRTGGPTTEAFF.

To note about this clonotype: A read error may explain this, as a much larger clone is one base away. The rearrangement links TRBV11-2 to TRBJ2-1; TRBD2 aligns across 7 bases. CDR1 and CDR2 (germline): SGHAT, FQNNGV. The length of the CDR3 is 17 residues. The junction had 12 bases not matched to a gene; V was cut back by 1 base and J by 6 bases. In DNA form, the CDR3 reads TGTGCCAGCAGCTTAGCCCCAGCGGGAAGGGTCTGCAATGAGCAGTTCTTC. Its protein product is CASSLAPAGRVCNEQFF. Drawing the rest from reference TRBV11-2 and TRBJ2-1, the complete variable domain is EAGVAQSPRYKIIEKRQSVAFWCNPISGHATLYWYQQILGQGPKLLIQFQNNGVVDDSQLPKDRFSAERLKGVDSTLKIQPAKLEDSAVYLCASSLAPAGRVCNEQFFGPGTRLTVL.

In this sample, this clonotype turned up many times. The chain has TRBV9 and TRBJ2-3, with 11 bases lining up with TRBD2. Germline V gene sequence: CDR1 SGDLS, CDR2 YYNGEE. V was pared by 4 bases and J by 5 bases, with 9 bases of the junction left unmatched. The CDR3 contains 16 residues. The CDR3 sequence: CASSPTSGRSLDTQYF. The CDR3 DNA reads TGTGCCAGCAGCCCTACTAGCGGGAGATCGTTAGATACGCAGTATTTT.

This clonotype was observed at least ten times. The rearrangement joins TRBV7-2 to TRBJ2-5; 7 bases are shared with TRBD2. The CDR3 has 14 amino acids. From germline, CDR1 is SGHTA and CDR2 FQGNSA. V trimming: 5 bases; J trimming: 4 bases; junction bases outside the gene matches: 7. The CDR3 sequence: CASSPGRARETQYF. The CDR3, as DNA: TGTGCCAGCAGCCCGGGGAGGGCTCGAGAGACCCAGTACTTC.

This clonotype was counted once. Just one base apart from a much larger clone, this may be a read error. The chain is built from TRBV12-3 or TRBV12-4 and TRBJ2-7; 9 bases align to TRBD2. This CDR3 has 14 amino acids. The V gene end was trimmed by 7 bases and the J gene end by 7 bases; junction bases not matched to a gene: 11. CDR3 coding DNA: TGTGCCAGCACCTTCTGGCGGGAGGGCCATGAGCAGTACTTC. Its translation is CASTFWREGHEQYF.